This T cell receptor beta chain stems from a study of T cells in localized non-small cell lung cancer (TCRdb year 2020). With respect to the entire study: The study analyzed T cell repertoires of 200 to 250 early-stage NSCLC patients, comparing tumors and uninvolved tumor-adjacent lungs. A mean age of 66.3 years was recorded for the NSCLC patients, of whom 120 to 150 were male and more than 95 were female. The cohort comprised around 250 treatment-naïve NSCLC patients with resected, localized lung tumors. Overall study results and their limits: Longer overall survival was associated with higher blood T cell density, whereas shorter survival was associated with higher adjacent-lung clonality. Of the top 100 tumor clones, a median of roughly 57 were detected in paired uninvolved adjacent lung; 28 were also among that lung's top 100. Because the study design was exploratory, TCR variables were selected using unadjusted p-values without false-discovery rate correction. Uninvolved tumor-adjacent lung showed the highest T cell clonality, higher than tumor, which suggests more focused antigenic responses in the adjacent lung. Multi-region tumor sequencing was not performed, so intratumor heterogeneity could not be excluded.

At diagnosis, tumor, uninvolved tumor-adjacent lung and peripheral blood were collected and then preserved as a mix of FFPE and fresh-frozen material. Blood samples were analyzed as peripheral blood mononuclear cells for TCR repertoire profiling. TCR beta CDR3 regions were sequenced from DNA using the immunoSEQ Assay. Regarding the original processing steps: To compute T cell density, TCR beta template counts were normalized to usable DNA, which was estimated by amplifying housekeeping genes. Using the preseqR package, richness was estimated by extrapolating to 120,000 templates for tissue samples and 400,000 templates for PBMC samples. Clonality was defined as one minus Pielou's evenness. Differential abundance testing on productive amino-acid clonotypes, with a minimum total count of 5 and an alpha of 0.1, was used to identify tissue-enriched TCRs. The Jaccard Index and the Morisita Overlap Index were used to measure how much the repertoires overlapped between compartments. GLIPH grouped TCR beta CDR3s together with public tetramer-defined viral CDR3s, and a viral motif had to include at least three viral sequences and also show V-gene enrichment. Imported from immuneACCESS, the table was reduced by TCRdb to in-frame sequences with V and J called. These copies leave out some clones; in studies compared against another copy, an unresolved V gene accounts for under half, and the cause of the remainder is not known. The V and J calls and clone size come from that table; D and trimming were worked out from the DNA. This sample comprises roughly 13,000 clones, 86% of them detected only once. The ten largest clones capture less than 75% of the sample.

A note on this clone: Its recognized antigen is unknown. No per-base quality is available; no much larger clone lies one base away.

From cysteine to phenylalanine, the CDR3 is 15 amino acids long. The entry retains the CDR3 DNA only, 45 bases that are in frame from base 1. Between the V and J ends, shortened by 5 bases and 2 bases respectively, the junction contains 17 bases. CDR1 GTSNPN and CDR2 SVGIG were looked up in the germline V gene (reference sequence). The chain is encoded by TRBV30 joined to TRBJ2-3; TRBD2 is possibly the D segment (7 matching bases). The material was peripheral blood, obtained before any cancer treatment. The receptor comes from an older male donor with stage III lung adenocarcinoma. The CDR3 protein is CAWGGAAGITDTQYF. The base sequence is TGTGCCTGGGGGGGGGCGGCGGGGATCACAGATACGCAGTATTTT. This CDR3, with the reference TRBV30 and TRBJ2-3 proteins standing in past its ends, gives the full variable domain SQTIHQWPATLVQPVGSPLSLECTVEGTSNPNLYWYRQAAGRGLQLLFYSVGIGQISSEVPQNLSASRPQDRQFILSSKKLLLSDSGFYLCAWGGAAGITDTQYFGPGTRLTVL.